A single sample is the source of the 17 T cell receptor beta chains below, sequenced in a study of technical replicates of blood from several donors. Here immunoSEQ multiplex PCR was the method, and the copy in TCRdb shows in-frame clones only, minus some. The sample has approximately 76,000 clones, roughly nine tenths seen once. What was sequenced was T cells isolated from PBMCs. The receptors stem from a human donor in good health.

V is TRBV4-2 and J is TRBJ1-1; TRBD1 matches 12 bases. Germline V gene sequence: CDR1 LGHNA, CDR2 YNFKEQ. The CDR3 loop spans 15 amino acids. With 8 bases clipped from V and 4 bases from J, the junction kept 8 bases outside the gene matches. CDR3 in DNA: TGTGCCAGCCGCCGGGACAGGGGGCTCTTCACTGAAGCTTTCTTT. Residues: CASRRDRGLFTEAFF.

This chain links TRBV4-1 with TRBJ2-2; 12 positions agree with TRBD1. CDR1 MGHRA and CDR2 YSYEKL come from the germline V gene. The CDR3 totals 17 residues. V gave up 3 bases and J gave up 4 bases; unmatched junction bases: 6. This chain's CDR3 is CASSHPGQGARTGELFF. The CDR3 DNA is TGCGCCAGCAGCCATCCGGGACAGGGGGCGCGCACCGGGGAGCTGTTTTTT.

V gene TRBV7-9 combines with J gene TRBJ2-1; 14 bases agree with TRBD2. This CDR3 has 14 amino acids. V was pared by 5 bases and J by 10 bases, with 4 bases of the junction left unmatched. Germline values: CDR1 SEHNR, CDR2 FQNEAQ (reference sequence). CDR3 nucleotides: TGTGCCAGCAGCACCGGACTAGCGGGAGGCGAGCAGTTCTTC. Its translation is CASSTGLAGGEQFF.

This clone was counted between two and nine times. The rearrangement links TRBV2 to TRBJ1-1; D is undetermined. CDR1 and CDR2 from the germline V gene are SNHLY and FYNNEI. The germline V and J ends were trimmed by 8 bases and 9 bases, with 16 bases remaining between them. There are 12 residues in the CDR3. The CDR3 sequence: CASSLMRRKAFF. As DNA, the CDR3 is TGTGCCAGCTCCCTGATGCGGCGAAAAGCTTTCTTT.

The V gene is TRBV27, the J gene TRBJ1-2; the D is unclear. Per germline, CDR1 MNHEY and CDR2 SMNVEV (reference sequence). Trimming pared 3 bases from V and 4 bases from J, leaving 15 bases between. The CDR3 extends over 15 amino acids. The CDR3 sequence is CASSFAVAPLYGYTF. CDR3 in DNA: TGTGCCAGCAGTTTTGCGGTCGCCCCTCTCTATGGCTACACCTTC.

DNA of the CDR3: TGTGCCAGCAGCCCCATTGGGGGCGCCCGGGAAAAACTGTTTTTT. This gives the protein CASSPIGGAREKLFF. The chain employs TRBV28 and TRBJ1-4; D might be TRBD1 (6 bases). This CDR3 spans 15 amino acids. In germline, CDR1 is MDHEN, CDR2 SYDVKM. The germline V and J ends were trimmed by 6 bases and 8 bases, with 19 bases remaining between them. Full variable domain (missing parts from reference TRBV28 and TRBJ1-4): DVKVTQSSRYLVKRTGEKVFLECVQDMDHENMFWYRQDPGLGLRLIYFSYDVKMKEKGDIPEGYSVSREKKERFSLILESASTNQTSMYLCASSPIGGAREKLFFGSGTQLSVL.

This clone was seen only a few times. The chain employs TRBV27 and TRBJ2-7; no definite D call. CDR3 size: 13 residues. V dropped 3 bases and J dropped 3 bases, with 9 bases sitting between them. Per the germline V gene, CDR1 is MNHEY and CDR2 is SMNVEV (reference sequence). CDR3 DNA sequence: TGTGCCAGCAGTTTTCAGGTGTACTACGAGCAGTACTTC. It specifies CASSFQVYYEQYF.

The J gene is TRBJ2-1, the V gene TRBV1; the D call TRBD2 from the table was never checked on the DNA. TRBV1 is noted as a pseudogene. This CDR3 spans 15 amino acids. CDR3 in DNA: TGCACCAGCAGCCAAGATCTTCGGGGGTCGGATGAGCAGTTCTTC. Translating gives CTSSQDLRGSDEQFF.

This chain connects TRBV7-9 to TRBJ1-5; no firm D call. The CDR3 has 13 amino acids. With 5 bases removed from V and 7 bases from J, the gap between germline ends came to 12 bases. The germline V gene has CDR1 SEHNR and CDR2 FQNEAQ (reference sequence). The CDR3 DNA sequence: TGTGCCAGCAGCCGTCTAGGTAGCCAGCCCCAGCATTTT. This sequence encodes CASSRLGSQPQHF.

CDR3 region: CASSPLGQAKNYEQYF. CDR3 nucleotide sequence: TGTGCCAGCAGCCCCTTGGGACAGGCGAAAAATTACGAGCAGTACTTC. V usage is TRBV7-9 and J usage is TRBJ2-7, with TRBD1 matching 8 bases. The V segment lost 5 bases and the J segment 4 bases; nucleotides outside the gene matches: 13. CDR1 and CDR2 (germline): SEHNR, FQNEAQ (reference sequence). The length of the CDR3 is 16 residues.

The chain recombines TRBV14 with TRBJ1-1; D might be TRBD1 (6 bases). V lost 4 bases, J lost 6 bases, and 18 bases lay in between. The CDR3 has 15 residues. Germline assignment: CDR1 SGHDN and CDR2 FVKESK. DNA of the CDR3: TGTGCCAGCAGCCCTAACAGGGTCTCGGAACCTGAAGCTTTCTTT. Protein sequence: CASSPNRVSEPEAFF. The entire variable domain, with the rest obtained from reference TRBV14 and TRBJ1-1, is as follows: EAGVTQFPSHSVIEKGQTVTLRCDPISGHDNLYWYRRVMGKEIKFLLHFVKESKQDESGMPNNRFLAERTGGTYSTLKVQPAELEDSGVYFCASSPNRVSEPEAFFGQGTRLTVV.

This chain uses TRBV7-9 with TRBJ2-7; 9 nucleotides align to TRBD1. The junction had 7 bases not matched to a gene; V was cut back by 3 bases and J by 4 bases. Germline CDR1 reads SEHNR; CDR2 reads FQNEAQ (reference sequence). The CDR3 is 15 residues long. The CDR3 bases are TGTGCCAGCAGCTTGGGACAGGGAGTTAGTTACGAGCAGTACTTC. It specifies CASSLGQGVSYEQYF.

V usage is TRBV25-1 and J usage is TRBJ2-1, with a weak D call TRBD1 (5 bases). The CDR3 length is 14 residues. CDR1 is MGHDK, CDR2 SYGVNS, per germline. Deletions cut 2 bases from V and 4 bases from J, with 9 bases between. CDR3: CASSETTGYNEQFF. DNA of the CDR3: TGTGCCAGCAGTGAAACTACAGGTTACAATGAGCAGTTCTTC.

This clone appeared a single time. The rearrangement joins TRBV21-1 to TRBJ2-7; the D segment call TRBD2 is taken from the table without a DNA check. TRBV21-1 counts as a pseudogene. The CDR3 runs 14 residues. The CDR3, as DNA: TGTGCCAGCAGCAAAATCGAGCTCTCCTACGAGCAGTACTTC. Translated, it gives CASSKIELSYEQYF.

V is TRBV11-2 and J is TRBJ1-4; D gene uncertain. CDR1 is SGHAT and CDR2 is FQNNGV in the germline V gene. V gave up 1 base and J gave up 10 bases, with 7 bases separating them. The CDR3 runs to 12 residues. DNA of the CDR3: TGTGCCAGCAGCTTAGTAGAGGGAAAACTGTTTTTT. As protein: CASSLVEGKLFF.

The chain uses TRBV19 and TRBJ1-4; TRBD1 is a possible D gene (6 bases). The CDR3 sequence is 14 residues long. The V end lost 7 bases, the J end lost 7 bases, and 16 bases lay between the germline ends. CDR1 and CDR2 from the germline V gene are LNHDA and SQIVND (reference sequence). The CDR3 DNA reads TGTGCCAGTACAATCTCGGGCAGGGGTGAAAAACTGTTTTTT. Amino acid sequence: CASTISGRGEKLFF. Full variable domain (remainder filled in from reference TRBV19 and TRBJ1-4): DGGITQSPKYLFRKEGQNVTLSCEQNLNHDAMYWYRQDPGQGLRLIYYSQIVNDFQKGDIAEGYSVSREKKESFPLTVTSAQKNPTAFYLCASTISGRGEKLFFGSGTQLSVL.

The chain joins TRBV5-1 to TRBJ1-1, with TRBD1 identical over 7 bases. V shed 3 bases and J 6 bases; nucleotides not matched to a gene: 20. Germline V gene lookup returns CDR1 SGHRS and CDR2 YFSETQ. This CDR3 is 18 amino acids long. CDR3 DNA: TGCGCCAGCAGCTGGCCATTACAGGGGTCCGTGGAACGGTCTGAAGCTTTCTTT. Protein product: CASSWPLQGSVERSEAFF.